The 28 T cell receptor beta chains given below trace back to one sample, sequenced in a study of vaccination and CD4 T cells after COVID-19. Antigens of these TCRs are unknown. Oncomine TCR Beta short-read sequencing was applied to DNA from cultured CD4+ T cells. TCRdb reanalysed the PCR reads using MiXCR and keeps one entry per CDR3 protein. The table shows some 20,000 distinct CDR3 sequences, with 40% occurring only once. Specified treatment: approximately 10-day PBMC culture with coronavirus spike peptide pools or control peptides (ViraFEST assay). This specimen consisted of CD4+ T cells from blood, cultured in vitro, obtained after SARS-CoV-2 vaccination. These receptors all stem from a human donor who had recovered from COVID-19.

CDR3 amino acids: CASRVTREETQYF. CDR3 sequence (DNA): TGTGCCAGCAGGGTCACTCGAGAGGAGACCCAGTACTTC. This chain joins TRBV2 and TRBJ2-5; D unresolved. The CDR3 sequence is 13 residues long. V was clipped by 6 bases and J by 5 bases, with 13 bases between them. Germline CDR1 and CDR2: SNHLY and FYNNEI.

The rearrangement uses TRBV5-4 and TRBJ2-1, with 8 bases lining up with TRBD1. With 0 bases clipped from V and 9 bases from J, the junction kept 8 bases outside the gene matches. The germline V gene has CDR1 SGHNT and CDR2 YYREEE (reference sequence). The CDR3 has 15 residues. Written as DNA, the CDR3 is TGTGCCAGCAGCTTGGCCGGACAGGGTATCGGTGAGCAGTTCTTC. Amino acid sequence: CASSLAGQGIGEQFF.

The gene calls are TRBV12-3 or TRBV12-4 and TRBJ2-4; 10 bases are shared with TRBD2. V shed 5 bases, J shed 7 bases, and the junction held 5 bases outside the gene matches. The CDR3 runs 14 residues. The chain's CDR3 is CASSPLAGVNIQYF. Written as DNA, the CDR3 is TGTGCCAGCAGTCCGCTAGCGGGAGTGAACATTCAGTACTTC.

This clonotype was detected only once. The chain combines TRBV5-4 with TRBJ2-3; D is tentatively TRBD1 or TRBD2 (5 bases each). The CDR3 totals 16 residues. Germline CDR1 is SGHNT and CDR2 is YYREEE (reference sequence). V lost 1 base and J lost 3, with 15 bases in between. The CDR3 DNA reads as TGTGCCAGCAGCTTGAAGAGCGAGGGGTTAACAGATACGCAGTATTTT. Translation gives CASSLKSEGLTDTQYF. The variable domain in full, completed from reference TRBV5-4 and TRBJ2-3, reads ETGVTQSPTHLIKTRGQQVTLRCSSQSGHNTVSWYQQALGQGPQFIFQYYREEENGRGNFPPRFSGLQFPNYSSELNVNALELDDSALYLCASSLKSEGLTDTQYFGPGTRLTVL.

The chain is built from TRBV7-2 and TRBJ1-5, with D possibly matching TRBD1 (5 bases). CDR1 is SGHTA, CDR2 FQGNSA, per germline. V lost 5 bases and J lost 11, with 16 bases in between. The CDR3 has 13 amino acids. As DNA, the CDR3 is TGTGCCAGCAGCCGGGACTCGGCCTCCTCCCAGCATTTT. It translates to CASSRDSASSQHF.

This sequence joins TRBV6-2 or TRBV6-3 and TRBJ2-2; no firm D call. V was trimmed by 1 base and J by 3 bases, leaving 15 bases between them. CDR3 size: 17 residues. From germline, CDR1 is MNHEY and CDR2 SVGEGT. The CDR3 sequence is CASSYFTSRVDTGELFF. CDR3 coding DNA: TGTGCCAGCAGTTACTTTACGAGTAGGGTGGACACCGGGGAGCTGTTTTTT.

This clonotype was counted between two and nine times. The chain is built from TRBV20-1 and TRBJ1-2; 11 bases align to TRBD1. Losses at the gene ends were 4 bases for V and 3 bases for J; bases not matched to a gene: 7. The CDR3 runs 15 residues. CDR1 DFQATT and CDR2 SNEGSKA come from the germline V gene (reference sequence). The chain's CDR3 is CSAIGQGATDYGYTF. CDR3 bases: TGCAGTGCTATCGGACAGGGGGCGACAGACTATGGCTACACCTTC.

Judged by abundance, this clonotype is medium-sized. This chain links TRBV20-1 with TRBJ2-2; 7 positions match TRBD2. The CDR3 sequence is 14 residues long. The germline CDR1 and CDR2 sequences are DFQATT and SNEGSKA (reference sequence). With 3 bases clipped from V and 0 bases from J, the junction kept 1 base outside the gene matches. The chain's CDR3 is CSASSGTNTGELFF. The CDR3 coding sequence is TGCAGTGCTAGCAGCGGGACGAACACCGGGGAGCTGTTTTTT.

The V call is TRBV6-2 or TRBV6-3, the J call TRBJ2-2; D is possibly TRBD2 (5 bases). Germline V gives CDR1 MNHEY, CDR2 SVGEGT. The CDR3 contains 14 residues. V gave up 5 bases and J gave up 4 bases, with 11 bases separating them. The CDR3 protein is CASSRDLGTGELFF. CDR3 nucleotides: TGTGCCAGCAGTCGGGATTTGGGCACCGGGGAGCTGTTTTTT.

Only a few counts were recorded for this clonotype. The chain couples TRBV15 to TRBJ2-5; 10 nucleotides agree with TRBD2. The junction had 16 bases not matched to a gene; V was cut back by 4 bases and J by 5 bases. This CDR3 spans 18 amino acids. The germline V gene encodes CDR1 LNHNV and CDR2 YYDKDF (reference sequence). CDR3 in DNA: TGTGCCACCAGCACCCAGATGGGGGCTAGCGGGAGCTGGGAGACCCAGTACTTC. Translating it yields CATSTQMGASGSWETQYF.

This clonotype was counted only a few times. This rearrangement joins TRBV5-4 to TRBJ1-1; D is perhaps TRBD1 (5 bases). Per the germline V gene, CDR1 is SGHNT and CDR2 is YYREEE (reference sequence). Deletions cut 4 bases from V and 10 bases from J, with 20 bases between. CDR3 size: 14 residues. CDR3 sequence: CASSALGVAVGAFF. The CDR3 nucleotides are TGTGCCAGCAGCGCCTTGGGGGTGGCTGTCGGAGCTTTCTTT.

The J gene is TRBJ1-1, the V gene TRBV11-1; D uncertain. Trimming shortened V by 5 bases and J by 1 base, and 11 bases separated the two germline ends. Germline V lookup: CDR1 SGHAT, CDR2 FQDESV (reference sequence). The CDR3 spans 14 residues. The chain's CDR3 is CASSPLQANTEAFF. The CDR3 nucleotides are TGTGCCAGCAGCCCCCTGCAGGCGAACACTGAAGCTTTCTTT.

This clonotype is a singleton in its sample. The rearrangement joins TRBV5-1 to TRBJ2-7, with unresolved D. With 4 bases removed from V and 4 bases from J, the gap between germline ends came to 21 bases. Germline assignment: CDR1 SGHRS and CDR2 YFSETQ. CDR3 length: 16 residues. The CDR3: CASSRNLDATSYEQYF. The CDR3 nucleotides are TGCGCCAGCAGCAGGAACCTGGACGCCACCTCGTACGAGCAGTACTTC.

The DNA of the CDR3 is TGTGCCAGCTCACCATTGGGGATCGAGAACACTGAAGCTTTCTTT. Translation gives CASSPLGIENTEAFF. J is TRBJ1-1 and V is TRBV18; D call uncertain. There are 15 residues in the CDR3. Trimming shortened V by 2 bases and J by 1 base, and 11 bases separated the two germline ends. The V gene's germline CDR1 is KGHSH and CDR2 LQKENI.

The chain joins TRBV10-1 to TRBJ2-7; no definite D call. CDR3 size: 13 residues. Trimming cost V 3 bases and J 6 bases, with 12 bases left between them. Germline CDR1 is WNHNN and CDR2 is SYGVQD (reference sequence). The chain's CDR3 is CASSEKAVGEQYF. CDR3 DNA sequence: TGCGCCAGCAGTGAAAAGGCAGTGGGCGAGCAGTACTTC.

This chain links TRBV9 with TRBJ1-1, with a tentative D call TRBD1 (5 bases). Germline-derived CDR1 and CDR2 are SGDLS and YYNGEE. Trimming stripped 3 bases from V and 8 bases from J, with 11 bases between. The CDR3 totals 12 residues. In nucleotides, the CDR3 is TGTGCCAGCAGCGGGCGGTGGGGGGAAGCTTTCTTT. Amino acids: CASSGRWGEAFF.

This chain uses TRBV19 with TRBJ1-5; D is unclear. V lost 7 bases and J lost 5, with 12 bases in between. CDR1 and CDR2 (germline): LNHDA, SQIVND (reference sequence). CDR3 length: 13 residues. CDR3 sequence reads: CASTVAKDQPQHF. DNA for the CDR3: TGTGCCAGTACGGTGGCAAAAGATCAGCCCCAGCATTTT. Filled out from reference TRBV19 and TRBJ1-5, the complete variable domain reads DGGITQSPKYLFRKEGQNVTLSCEQNLNHDAMYWYRQDPGQGLRLIYYSQIVNDFQKGDIAEGYSVSREKKESFPLTVTSAQKNPTAFYLCASTVAKDQPQHFGDGTRLSIL.

V and J are TRBV30 and TRBJ1-2; 7 bases fit TRBD1. The length of the CDR3 is 15 residues. The germline V gene has CDR1 GTSNPN and CDR2 SVGIG (reference sequence). After removal of 0 bases from V and 5 bases from J, the junction contained 9 bases not matched to a gene. The CDR3 bases are TGTGCCTGGAGTGTGGGCCTTGGGACAGATTATGGCTACACCTTC. Residues: CAWSVGLGTDYGYTF.

The chain couples TRBV6-2 or TRBV6-3 to TRBJ2-6; D perhaps matches TRBD1 (6 bases). The germline V and J ends were trimmed by 0 bases and 2 bases, with 8 bases remaining between them. The CDR3 runs to 16 residues. The germline gives CDR1 MNHEY, CDR2 SVGEGT. In DNA, the CDR3 is TGTGCCAGCAGTTACTCAGCAGGGGCTGGGGCCAACGTCCTGACTTTC. Its protein product is CASSYSAGAGANVLTF.

This clonotype was recorded a few times. CDR3 DNA sequence: TGTGCCAGTACCGGGGGACAGGGCCAGCCCCAGCATTTT. It codes for CASTGGQGQPQHF. The rearrangement links TRBV19 to TRBJ1-5; TRBD1 aligns across 9 bases. Germline V gives CDR1 LNHDA, CDR2 SQIVND (reference sequence). The CDR3 is made up of 13 amino acids. J was trimmed by 7 bases and V by 7 bases; bases with no gene match: 5.

The chain has TRBV11-3 and TRBJ1-6, with unresolved D. The V end was cut by 1 base, the J end by 0 bases, with 10 bases between. CDR1 is SGHNT and CDR2 is YENEEA in the germline V gene. This CDR3 has 17 amino acids. In nucleotides, the CDR3 is TGTGCCAGCAGCTTAGGGCCGGGGAGCTCCTATAATTCACCCCTCCACTTT. Its translation is CASSLGPGSSYNSPLHF. The complete variable domain, with remaining parts taken from reference TRBV11-3 and TRBJ1-6, reads EAGVVQSPRYKIIEKKQPVAFWCNPISGHNTLYWYLQNLGQGPELLIRYENEEAVDDSQLPKDRFSAERLKGVDSTLKIQPAELGDSAVYLCASSLGPGSSYNSPLHFGNGTRLTVT.

The rearrangement joins TRBV7-8 to TRBJ1-1; TRBD1 is a possible D gene (5 bases). V was clipped by 1 base and J by 9 bases, with 12 bases between them. The V gene's germline CDR1 is SGHVS and CDR2 FQNEAQ. The CDR3 runs to 13 residues. For the CDR3, the DNA is TGTGCCAGCAGCTTAGATCGTCAGGGAAAAGCTTTCTTT. This encodes CASSLDRQGKAFF.

The V gene is TRBV19, the J gene TRBJ2-1; D perhaps matches TRBD1 (6 bases). The germline V and J ends were trimmed by 10 bases and 8 bases, with 21 bases remaining between them. The CDR3 runs 14 residues. The germline V gene encodes CDR1 LNHDA and CDR2 SQIVND (reference sequence). The CDR3 region has the DNA TGTGCCACCAGTGACAGGACAACGGTCCATGAGCAGTTCTTC. This encodes CATSDRTTVHEQFF.

This chain connects TRBV27 to TRBJ2-7, with 9 bases that match TRBD1. Germline CDR1 and CDR2: MNHEY and SMNVEV (reference sequence). J was trimmed by 5 bases and V by 6 bases; bases with no gene match: 8. CDR3 length equals 14 residues. The chain's CDR3 is CASSINRGPNEQYF. The CDR3 DNA follows: TGTGCCAGCAGCATCAACAGGGGGCCCAACGAGCAGTACTTC.

The chain joins TRBV6-1 to TRBJ1-2, with 7 bases that match TRBD1. This CDR3 spans 13 amino acids. The V gene's germline CDR1 is MNHNS and CDR2 SASEGT. The V segment lost 7 bases and the J segment 4 bases; nucleotides outside the gene matches: 6. The CDR3 spells CASNKGQSYGYTF. CDR3 DNA: TGTGCCAGCAATAAGGGACAGTCCTATGGCTACACCTTC.

V gene TRBV12-3 or TRBV12-4 combines with J gene TRBJ2-5; D is possibly TRBD1 (5 bases). The CDR3 has 13 residues. V was cut by 3 bases and J by 5 bases, with 10 bases left in between. The DNA for the CDR3 is TGTGCCAGCAGTTTCCGCAGGGCGGAGACCCAGTACTTC. It translates to CASSFRRAETQYF.

The rearrangement links TRBV27 to TRBJ1-2; D may be TRBD1 (5 bases). V lost 3 bases and J 4 bases, leaving 12 bases between the germline ends. CDR1 and CDR2 (germline): MNHEY, SMNVEV (reference sequence). CDR3 size: 14 residues. CDR3 nucleotide sequence: TGTGCCAGCAGTTTGCGGGGCCGCCTCTATGGCTACACCTTC. Protein product: CASSLRGRLYGYTF.

The V call is TRBV7-2, the J call TRBJ2-6, with D possibly being TRBD1 (5 bases). The germline gives CDR1 SGHTA, CDR2 FQGNSA. With 1 base removed from V and 0 bases from J, the gap between germline ends came to 7 bases. This CDR3 has 16 residues. The chain's CDR3 is CASSLVRVSGANVLTF. DNA for the CDR3: TGTGCCAGCAGCTTAGTCAGGGTCTCTGGGGCCAACGTCCTGACTTTC.